This TCR beta chain was identified in a study of T cell repertoires in ileal Crohn's disease. The method was immunoSEQ multiplex PCR; TCRdb's version includes in-frame clones alone and lacks a portion of them. In the table there are some 60,000 clones, about 89% of which are singletons. Details on this clone: The antigen is undetermined.

Points from the study as a whole: Clonal expansions were more frequent in active smokers than non-smokers at surgery.

Time point meaning: neoterminal ileum biopsy at postoperative endoscopy, about 6 months after surgery. The CDR3 sequence is 15 residues long. Germline V gene sequence: CDR1 SGHRS, CDR2 YFSETQ. V gave up 0 bases and J gave up 6 bases; unmatched junction bases: 7. The V call is TRBV5-1, the J call TRBJ1-2; TRBD1 matches 8 bases. The receptor comes from an adult with Crohn's disease. Sequencing was done on a sample of ileal tissue. The CDR3 DNA follows: TGCGCCAGCAGCTTGGGCTTGACAGGGGCTCATGGCTACACCTTC. It encodes CASSLGLTGAHGYTF. Complete variable domain (other parts from reference TRBV5-1 and TRBJ1-2): KAGVTQTPRYLIKTRGQQVTLSCSPISGHRSVSWYQQTPGQGLQFLFEYFSETQRNKGNFPGRFSGRQFSNSRSEMNVSTLELGDSALYLCASSLGLTGAHGYTFGSGTRLTVV.